This T cell receptor (beta chain) was captured in a study of T cell clonotyping in hematopoietic cell transplantation. Generated by immunoSEQ multiplex PCR, the TCRdb table keeps only in-frame clones and is missing some. This table has several thousand clones, 65% to 80% appearing once. With respect to this clone: Its antigen is unknown.

Recipients were bled about 28 days pretransplant and at posttransplant days 30, 100, 180. The study, taken as a whole, reports: Graft donor and pretransplant recipient Inverse Simpson Index values predicted broader posttransplant TCR diversity. Cells were unsorted, so CD4 and CD8 contributions were not separated. Recipient TCR diversity dropped after transplant; expanded clonotypes rose from day 30 to 180.

Germline CDR1 reads LNHDA; CDR2 reads SQIVND (reference sequence). V was cut by 0 bases and J by 4 bases, with 6 bases left in between. The CDR3 is 13 amino acids. Source: peripheral blood mononuclear cells, taken at the time of graft-versus-host disease after allogeneic stem cell transplant. This chain uses TRBV19 with TRBJ1-2, with D unclear. The TCR comes from a female patient aged 50-59 years who had an allogeneic stem cell transplant from an unrelated donor, so the T cells may come from the graft donor. Some clones in this sample may be carry-over from other donors' samples. The CDR3 loop is CASSIESTYGYTF. The DNA for the CDR3 is TGTGCCAGTAGTATAGAATCTACCTATGGCTACACCTTC. Complete variable domain (other parts from reference TRBV19 and TRBJ1-2): DGGITQSPKYLFRKEGQNVTLSCEQNLNHDAMYWYRQDPGQGLRLIYYSQIVNDFQKGDIAEGYSVSREKKESFPLTVTSAQKNPTAFYLCASSIESTYGYTFGSGTRLTVV.